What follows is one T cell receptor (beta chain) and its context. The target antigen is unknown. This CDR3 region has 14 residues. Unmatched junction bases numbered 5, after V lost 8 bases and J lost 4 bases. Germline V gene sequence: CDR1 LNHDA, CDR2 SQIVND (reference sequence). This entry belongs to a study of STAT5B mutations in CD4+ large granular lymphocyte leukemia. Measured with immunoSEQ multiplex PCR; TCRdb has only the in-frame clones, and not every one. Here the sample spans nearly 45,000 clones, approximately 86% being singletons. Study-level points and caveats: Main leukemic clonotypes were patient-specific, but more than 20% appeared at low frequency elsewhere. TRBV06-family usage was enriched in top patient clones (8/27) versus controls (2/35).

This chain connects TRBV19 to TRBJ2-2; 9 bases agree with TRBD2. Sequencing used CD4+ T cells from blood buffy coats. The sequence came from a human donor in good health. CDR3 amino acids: CASGLAGFTGELFF. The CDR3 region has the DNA TGTGCCAGTGGCCTAGCGGGATTCACCGGGGAGCTGTTTTTT.